A selection of T cell receptor beta chains follows, all from one sample in a study of spatial heterogeneity in lung cancer. MiXCR, run by TCRdb on the 5' RACE reads, gives a single entry per CDR3 protein. The sample carries 110,000 or so distinct CDR3 sequences, about 10% recorded once. The sequencing used PBMCs, collected at follow-up. Receptors originate from a female donor with early-stage non-small cell lung cancer. The CDR3 runs from the conserved cysteine through the conserved F or W. A D gene is named only where the DNA matches it firmly. Clone size is stated in some rows and not others, as once, few, many or a class when expanded.

>TRBV9|TRBJ2-1|many|.
TGTGCCAGCAGCCTTGACGGATACAATGAGCAGTTCTTC
CASSLDGYNEQFF
>TRBV29-1|TRBJ1-1|.|.
TGCAGCGGGGCCACGGTCGTAGGGACTGAAGCTTTCTTT
CSGATVVGTEAFF
>TRBV7-9|TRBJ1-1|.|.
TGTGCCAGCAGCTTCGGGGCAGGTCGGGGACCCACTGAAGCTTTCTTT
CASSFGAGRGPTEAFF
>TRBV6-6|TRBJ2-7|few|TRBD2
TGTGCCAGCAGAAGTTACGACACTAGCGGGAGCTCCTACGAGCAGTACTTC
CASRSYDTSGSSYEQYF
>TRBV20-1|TRBJ1-2|few|.
TGCAGTGCTAGAGATTTTACTAACTATGGCTACACCTTC
CSARDFTNYGYTF
>TRBV9|TRBJ2-3|few|TRBD2
TGTGCCAGCAGCGCGATAGCGGGAGAGACAGATACGCAGTATTTT
CASSAIAGETDTQYF
>TRBV6-5|TRBJ2-1|few|.
TGTGCCAGCAGCTGGGATAATGGGGTCAATGAGCAGTTCTTC
CASSWDNGVNEQFF
>TRBV28|TRBJ2-7|few|.
TGTGCCAGCAGACCGGACGGAGACTCCTACGAGCAGTACTTC
CASRPDGDSYEQYF
>TRBV24-1|TRBJ2-1|.|.
TGTGCCACCAGTGAGAACAAGCTCTCCCGCTACAATGAGCAGTTCTTC
CATSENKLSRYNEQFF
>TRBV7-9|TRBJ2-1|.|TRBD2
TGTGCCAGCAGTTCTAGCGGGAGCGGTGAGCAGTTCTTC
CASSSSGSGEQFF
>TRBV6-6|TRBJ2-5|.|TRBD2
TGTGCCAGCAGTATCCTCGGGGGGGTTGGAGAGACCCAGTACTTC
CASSILGGVGETQYF
>TRBV28|TRBJ1-5|few|.
TGTGCCAGTGGGGTCAGCAATCAGCCCCAGCATTTT
CASGVSNQPQHF
>TRBV18|TRBJ2-1|.|TRBD2
TGTGCCAGCTCACCACCTGGACTAGCCCACAACAGTGAGCAGTTCTTC
CASSPPGLAHNSEQFF
>TRBV7-2|TRBJ2-3|.|TRBD2
TGTGCCAGCAGCCACGGACTAGCGAAGGATACGCAGTATTTT
CASSHGLAKDTQYF
>TRBV6-5|TRBJ2-7|many|.
TGTGCCAGCAGTTTGGGCGGGACAGCATACGAGCAGTACTTC
CASSLGGTAYEQYF
>TRBV5-1|TRBJ2-7|few|.
TGCGCCAGCAGCCTGGGGCAGGGATCCTACGAGCAGTACTTC
CASSLGQGSYEQYF
>TRBV19|TRBJ2-2|.|.
TGTGCCAGTAATGGGGGGCGACAGGGATTGGCCGGGGAGCTGTTTTTT
CASNGGRQGLAGELFF
>TRBV28|TRBJ1-5|few|.
TGTGCCAGCAGACCTTCTGGGCCCAGCAATCAGCCCCAGCATTTT
CASRPSGPSNQPQHF
>TRBV11-2|TRBJ2-7|few|.
TGTGCCAGCAGCTGGACCCTTTCCGGGGGTTCCGAGCAGTACTTC
CASSWTLSGGSEQYF
>TRBV28|TRBJ1-6|.|TRBD1
TGTGCCAGCAGTTCTCCGGGACAGGGGCTTTCACCCCTCCACTTT
CASSSPGQGLSPLHF
>TRBV7-9|TRBJ1-4|few|.
TGTGCCATAACGCGGGACGGTAATGAAAAACTGTTTTTT
CAITRDGNEKLFF
>TRBV18|TRBJ2-5|many|.
TGTGCCAGCTCACGAGCCTTCCAAGAGACCCAGTACTTC
CASSRAFQETQYF
>TRBV7-8|TRBJ2-5|many|TRBD2
TGTGCCAGCAGGCCCGGGACTAGCCGTGAGACCCAGTACTTC
CASRPGTSRETQYF
>TRBV27|TRBJ2-3|few|TRBD2
TGTGCCAGCAGTTTATCTGCGGGAGTTCCAGATACGCAGTATTTT
CASSLSAGVPDTQYF
>TRBV29-1|TRBJ2-1|few|.
TGCAGCGTTGCATGGGGTTACAATGAGCAGTTCTTC
CSVAWGYNEQFF
>TRBV30|TRBJ2-7|many|.
TGTGCCTGGAGTCTAGCGTGGGAGCAGTACTTC
CAWSLAWEQYF
>TRBV12-3/TRBV12-4|TRBJ2-2|many|.
TGTGCCAGCAGTCCGGGGACCAAACCCGGGGAGCTGTTTTTT
CASSPGTKPGELFF
>TRBV28|TRBJ2-5|.|TRBD1
TGTGCCAGCAGCCAGGCCGGGACAGCCCAAGAGACCCAGTACTTC
CASSQAGTAQETQYF
>TRBV4-1|TRBJ1-3|.|TRBD1
TGCGCCAGCAGCCAAGATTCCGGACAGGGTACGCCCGTGATGAGGGGAAACACCATATATTTT
CASSQDSGQGTPVMRGNTIYF
>TRBV5-1|TRBJ2-1|few|.
TGCGCCAGTCAGCGGGCAGGGAAGTACAATGAGCAGTTCTTC
CASQRAGKYNEQFF
>TRBV5-1|TRBJ2-5|.|.
TGCGCCAGCAGCCGGGTATGGCAAGAGACCCAGTACTTC
CASSRVWQETQYF
>TRBV4-1|TRBJ2-7|.|TRBD1
TGCGCCAGCAGCCAAGGGGACAGGCGGAAAGACGAGCAGTACTTC
CASSQGDRRKDEQYF
>TRBV12-3/TRBV12-4|TRBJ2-2|few|.
TGTGCCAGCAGTTCAACAAACACCGGGGAGCTGTTTTTT
CASSSTNTGELFF
>TRBV30|TRBJ1-6|.|.
TGTGCCTGGAGCTACTTCCAACCACCCCTCCACTTT
CAWSYFQPPLHF
>TRBV20-1|TRBJ1-5|.|.
TGCAGTGCTAGAGAGATTGGGCAGGTCAGCAATCAGCCCCAGCATTTT
CSAREIGQVSNQPQHF
>TRBV30|TRBJ2-5|few|.
TGTGCCTGGAGCCGACAGGCTATTGTGACCCAGTACTTC
CAWSRQAIVTQYF
>TRBV20-1|TRBJ2-5|.|.
TGCAGTGCTAGAGTCGGCGCAGGAATGCAAGAGACCCAGTACTTC
CSARVGAGMQETQYF
>TRBV20-1|TRBJ1-5|few|.
TGCAGTGCTAGATGGGACGTGGACAATCAGCCCCAGCATTTT
CSARWDVDNQPQHF
>TRBV6-5|TRBJ2-4|.|.
TGTGCCAGCAGTTATCAGCCGGGCGCCAAAAACATTCAGTACTTC
CASSYQPGAKNIQYF
>TRBV11-2|TRBJ2-7|few|.
TGTGCCAGCAGCTTAGGTTGGGGTATGGCCTACGAGCAGTACTTC
CASSLGWGMAYEQYF
>TRBV28|TRBJ2-7|few|.
TGTGCCAGCAGTTTCACGGGACCTCGCTACGAGCAGTACTTC
CASSFTGPRYEQYF
>TRBV24-1|TRBJ1-1|few|TRBD1
TGTGCCACCAGTGAGCCGGACAGGGGGAACGTCATGAACACTGAAGCTTTCTTT
CATSEPDRGNVMNTEAFF
>TRBV6-2/TRBV6-3|TRBJ2-7|few|TRBD1
TGTGCCAGCAGTTACGGGACCGGGACAGAGTCCTACGAGCAGTACTTC
CASSYGTGTESYEQYF
>TRBV4-2|TRBJ1-5|.|.
TGTGCCAGCAGCCAAGATTTCCAGTGGCCCCAGCATTTT
CASSQDFQWPQHF
>TRBV27|TRBJ1-5|.|.
TGTGCCAGCAGTAGACAGGCTAAACATCAGCCCCAGCATTTT
CASSRQAKHQPQHF
>TRBV27|TRBJ2-5|.|TRBD2
TGTGCCAGCAGTTTATCTAGCGGGAGTCCCCAAGAGACCCAGTACTTC
CASSLSSGSPQETQYF